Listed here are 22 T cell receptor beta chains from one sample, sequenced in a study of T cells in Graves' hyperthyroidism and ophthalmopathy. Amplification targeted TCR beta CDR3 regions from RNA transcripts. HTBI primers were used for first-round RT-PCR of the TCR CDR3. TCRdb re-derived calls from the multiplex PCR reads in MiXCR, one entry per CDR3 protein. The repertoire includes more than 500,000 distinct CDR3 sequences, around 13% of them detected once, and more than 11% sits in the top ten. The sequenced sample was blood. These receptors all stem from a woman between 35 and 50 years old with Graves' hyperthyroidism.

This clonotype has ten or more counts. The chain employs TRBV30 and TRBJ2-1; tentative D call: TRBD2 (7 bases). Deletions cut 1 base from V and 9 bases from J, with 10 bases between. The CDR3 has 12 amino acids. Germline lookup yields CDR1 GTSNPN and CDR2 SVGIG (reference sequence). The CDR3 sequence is CAWSGGGTEQFF. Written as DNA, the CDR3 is TGTGCCTGGAGTGGGGGGGGCACTGAGCAGTTCTTC.

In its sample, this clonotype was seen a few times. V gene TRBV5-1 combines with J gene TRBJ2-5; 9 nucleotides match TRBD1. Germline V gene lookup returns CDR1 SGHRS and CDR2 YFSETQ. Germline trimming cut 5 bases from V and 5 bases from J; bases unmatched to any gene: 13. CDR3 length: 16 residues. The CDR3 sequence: CASRKTTGGPRETQYF. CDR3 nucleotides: TGCGCCAGCAGAAAAACCACAGGGGGCCCCCGGGAGACCCAGTACTTC.

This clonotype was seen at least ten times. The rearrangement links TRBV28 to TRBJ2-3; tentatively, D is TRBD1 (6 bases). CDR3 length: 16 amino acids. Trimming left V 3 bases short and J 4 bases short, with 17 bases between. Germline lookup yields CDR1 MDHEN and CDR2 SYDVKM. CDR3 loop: CASSFRRTARPDTQYF. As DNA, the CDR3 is TGTGCCAGCAGTTTCCGACGGACAGCAAGGCCAGATACGCAGTATTTT.

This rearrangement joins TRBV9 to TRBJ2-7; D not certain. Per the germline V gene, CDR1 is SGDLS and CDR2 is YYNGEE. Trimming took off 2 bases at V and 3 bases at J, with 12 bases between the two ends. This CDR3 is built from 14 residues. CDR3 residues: CASSVGGFNYEQYF. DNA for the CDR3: TGTGCCAGCAGCGTTGGCGGCTTCAACTACGAGCAGTACTTC.

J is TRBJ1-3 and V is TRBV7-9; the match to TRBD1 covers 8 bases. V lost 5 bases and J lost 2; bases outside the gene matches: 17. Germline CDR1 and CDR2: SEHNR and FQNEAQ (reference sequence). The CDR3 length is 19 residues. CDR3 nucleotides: TGTGCCAGCAGCCCTCGGGGACAGGCATTCCGCCGCCCTGGAAACACCATATATTTT. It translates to CASSPRGQAFRRPGNTIYF.

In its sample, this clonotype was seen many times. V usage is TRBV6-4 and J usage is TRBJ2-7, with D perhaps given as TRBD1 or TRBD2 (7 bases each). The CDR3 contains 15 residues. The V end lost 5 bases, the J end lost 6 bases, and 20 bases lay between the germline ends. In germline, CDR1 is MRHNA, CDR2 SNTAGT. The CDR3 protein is CASSRSGKNRGEQYF. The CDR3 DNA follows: TGTGCCAGCAGTCGGAGCGGGAAGAACAGGGGCGAGCAGTACTTC.

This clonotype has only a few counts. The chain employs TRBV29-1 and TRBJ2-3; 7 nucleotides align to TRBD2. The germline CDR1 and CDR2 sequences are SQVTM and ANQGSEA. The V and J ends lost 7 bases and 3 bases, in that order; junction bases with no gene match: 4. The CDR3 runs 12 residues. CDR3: CSDSRETDTQYF. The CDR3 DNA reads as TGCAGCGACTCGCGGGAGACAGATACGCAGTATTTT.

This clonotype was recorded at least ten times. CDR3 protein: CASWGTGLNTEAFF. CDR3 DNA sequence: TGTGCCAGCTGGGGGACAGGGCTGAACACTGAAGCTTTCTTT. The V gene is TRBV11-2, the J gene TRBJ1-1, with 9 bases that match TRBD1. CDR3 length equals 14 residues. CDR1 is SGHAT, CDR2 FQNNGV, per germline. V trimming: 8 bases; J trimming: 0 bases; junction bases outside the gene matches: 4. The full variable domain, in which reference TRBV11-2 and TRBJ1-1 provide the parts outside the CDR3, is EAGVAQSPRYKIIEKRQSVAFWCNPISGHATLYWYQQILGQGPKLLIQFQNNGVVDDSQLPKDRFSAERLKGVDSTLKIQPAKLEDSAVYLCASWGTGLNTEAFFGQGTRLTVV.

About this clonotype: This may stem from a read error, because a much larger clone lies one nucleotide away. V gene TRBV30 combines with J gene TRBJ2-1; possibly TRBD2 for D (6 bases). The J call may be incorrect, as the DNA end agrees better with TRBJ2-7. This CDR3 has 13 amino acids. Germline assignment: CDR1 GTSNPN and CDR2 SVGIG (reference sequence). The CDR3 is CAWTREPYNEQYF. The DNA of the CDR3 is TGTGCCTGGACTCGGGAGCCCTACAATGAGCAGTACTTC.

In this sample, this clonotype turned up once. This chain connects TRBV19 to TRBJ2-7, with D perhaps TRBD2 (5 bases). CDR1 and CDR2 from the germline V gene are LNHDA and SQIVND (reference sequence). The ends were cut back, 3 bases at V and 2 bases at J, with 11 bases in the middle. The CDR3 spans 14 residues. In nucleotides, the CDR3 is TGTGCCAGTAGTATGCTCGACTACCCCTACGAGCAGTACTTC. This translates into CASSMLDYPYEQYF.

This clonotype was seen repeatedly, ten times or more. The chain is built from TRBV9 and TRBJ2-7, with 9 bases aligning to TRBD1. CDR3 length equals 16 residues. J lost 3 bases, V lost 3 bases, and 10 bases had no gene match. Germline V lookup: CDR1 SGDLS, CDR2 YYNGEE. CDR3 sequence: CASSASPGQGYYEQYF. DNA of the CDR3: TGTGCCAGCAGCGCCTCACCGGGACAGGGTTACTACGAGCAGTACTTC.

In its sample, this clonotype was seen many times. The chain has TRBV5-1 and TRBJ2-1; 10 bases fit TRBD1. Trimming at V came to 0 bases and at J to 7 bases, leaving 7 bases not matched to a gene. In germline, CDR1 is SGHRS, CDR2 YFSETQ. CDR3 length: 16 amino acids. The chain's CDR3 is CASSLAGRDRGNEQFF. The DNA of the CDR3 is TGCGCCAGCAGCTTGGCCGGTAGGGACAGGGGTAATGAGCAGTTCTTC.

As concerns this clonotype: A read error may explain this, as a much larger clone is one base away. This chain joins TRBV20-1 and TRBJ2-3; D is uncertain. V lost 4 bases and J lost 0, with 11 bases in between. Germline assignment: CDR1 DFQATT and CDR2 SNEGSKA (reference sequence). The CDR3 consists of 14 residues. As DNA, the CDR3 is TGCAGTGCTAAGGACCGTTCTAGCACAGATACGCAGTATTTT. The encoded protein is CSAKDRSSTDTQYF.

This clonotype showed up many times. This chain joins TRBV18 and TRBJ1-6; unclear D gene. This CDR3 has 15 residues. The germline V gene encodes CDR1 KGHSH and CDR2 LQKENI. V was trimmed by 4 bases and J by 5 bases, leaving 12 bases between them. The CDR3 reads CASSRTDGDNSPLHF. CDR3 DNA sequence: TGTGCCAGCTCACGGACGGACGGGGATAATTCACCCCTCCACTTT.

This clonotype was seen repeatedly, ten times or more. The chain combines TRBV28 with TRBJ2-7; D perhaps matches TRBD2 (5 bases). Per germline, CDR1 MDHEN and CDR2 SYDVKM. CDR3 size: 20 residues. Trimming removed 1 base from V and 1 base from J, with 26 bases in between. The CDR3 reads CASSLLSSGGVGGISYEQYF. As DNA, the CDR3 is TGTGCCAGCAGTTTATTAAGCAGCGGCGGAGTCGGTGGGATTTCCTACGAGCAGTACTTC.

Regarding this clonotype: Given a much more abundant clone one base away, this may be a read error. In DNA form, the CDR3 reads TGTCCCAGCAGCCAAGATGGGGGGGGGACTGAAGCTTTCTTT. Translation: CPSSQDGGGTEAFF. The chain recombines TRBV3-1 with TRBJ1-1, with D possibly matching TRBD1 (5 bases). The CDR3 sequence is 14 residues long. CDR1 LGHDT and CDR2 YNNKEL come from the germline V gene (reference sequence). Filled out from reference TRBV3-1 and TRBJ1-1, the complete variable domain reads DTAVSQTPKYLVTQMGNDKSIKCEQNLGHDTMYWYKQDSKKFLKIMFSYNNKELIINETVPNRFSPKSPDKAHLNLHINSLELGDSAVYFCPSSQDGGGTEAFFGQGTRLTVV.

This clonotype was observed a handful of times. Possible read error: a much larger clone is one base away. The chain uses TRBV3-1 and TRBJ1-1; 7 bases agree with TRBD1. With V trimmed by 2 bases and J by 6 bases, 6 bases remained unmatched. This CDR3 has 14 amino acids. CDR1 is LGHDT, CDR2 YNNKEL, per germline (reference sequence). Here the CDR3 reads CASSQPGGGSEAFF. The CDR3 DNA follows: TGTGCCAGCAGCCAACCAGGGGGAGGGTCTGAAGCTTTCTTT.

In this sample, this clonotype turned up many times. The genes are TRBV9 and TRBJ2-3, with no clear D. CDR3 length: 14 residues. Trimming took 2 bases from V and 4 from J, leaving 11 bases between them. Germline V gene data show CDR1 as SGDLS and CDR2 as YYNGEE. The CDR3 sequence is CASSVRQAADTQYF. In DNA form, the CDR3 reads TGTGCCAGCAGCGTCAGACAAGCAGCAGATACGCAGTATTTT.

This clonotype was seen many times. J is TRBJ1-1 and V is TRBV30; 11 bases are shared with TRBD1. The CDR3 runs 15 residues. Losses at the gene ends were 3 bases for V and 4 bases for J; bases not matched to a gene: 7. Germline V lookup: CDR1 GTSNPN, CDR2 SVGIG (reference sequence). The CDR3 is CAWRPRGTGGTEAFF. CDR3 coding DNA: TGTGCCTGGAGGCCGAGGGGGACAGGGGGCACTGAAGCTTTCTTT.

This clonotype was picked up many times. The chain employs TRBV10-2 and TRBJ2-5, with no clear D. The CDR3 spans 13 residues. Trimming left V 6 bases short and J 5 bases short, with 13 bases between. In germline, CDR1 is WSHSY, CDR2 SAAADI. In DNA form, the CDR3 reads TGCGCCAGCAGCGATGTGGTCGGGGAGACCCAGTACTTC. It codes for CASSDVVGETQYF.

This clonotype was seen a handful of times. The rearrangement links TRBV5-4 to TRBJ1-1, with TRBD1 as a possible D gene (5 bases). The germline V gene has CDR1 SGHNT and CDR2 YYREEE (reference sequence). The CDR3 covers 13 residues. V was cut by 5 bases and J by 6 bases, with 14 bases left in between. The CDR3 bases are TGTGCCAGCAGGGTTATGGGGCTCTCTGAAGCTTTCTTT. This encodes CASRVMGLSEAFF.

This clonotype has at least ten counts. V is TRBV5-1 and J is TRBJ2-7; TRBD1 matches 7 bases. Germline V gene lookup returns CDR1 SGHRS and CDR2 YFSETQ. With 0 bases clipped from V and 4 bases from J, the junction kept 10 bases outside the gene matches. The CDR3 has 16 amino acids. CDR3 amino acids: CASSLAGTRGSYEQYF. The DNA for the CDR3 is TGCGCCAGCAGCTTGGCCGGTACCAGGGGGAGTTACGAGCAGTACTTC.